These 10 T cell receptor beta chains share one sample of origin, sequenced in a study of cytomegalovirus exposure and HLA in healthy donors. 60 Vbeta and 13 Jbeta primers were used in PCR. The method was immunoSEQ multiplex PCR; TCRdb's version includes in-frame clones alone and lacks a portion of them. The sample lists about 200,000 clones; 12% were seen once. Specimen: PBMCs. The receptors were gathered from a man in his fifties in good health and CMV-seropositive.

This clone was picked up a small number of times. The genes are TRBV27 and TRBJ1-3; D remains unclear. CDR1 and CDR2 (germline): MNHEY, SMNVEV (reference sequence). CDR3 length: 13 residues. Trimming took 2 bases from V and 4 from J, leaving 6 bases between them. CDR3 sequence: CASSLIGGNTIYF. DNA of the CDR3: TGTGCCAGCAGTTTAATCGGGGGAAACACCATATATTTT.

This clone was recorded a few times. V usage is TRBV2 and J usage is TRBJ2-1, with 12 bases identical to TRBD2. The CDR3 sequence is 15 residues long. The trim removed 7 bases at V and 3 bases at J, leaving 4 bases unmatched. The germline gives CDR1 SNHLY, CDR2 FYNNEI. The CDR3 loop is CASTLLAGGYNEQFF. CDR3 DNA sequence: TGTGCCAGCACCTTACTAGCGGGGGGCTACAATGAGCAGTTCTTC.

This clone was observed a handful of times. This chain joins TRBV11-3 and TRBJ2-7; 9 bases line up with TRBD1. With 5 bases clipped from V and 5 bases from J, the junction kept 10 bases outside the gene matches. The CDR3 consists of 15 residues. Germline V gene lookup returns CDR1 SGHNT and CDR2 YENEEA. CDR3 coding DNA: TGTGCCAGCAGCCCCGGGACAGGGTATTTCCACGAGCAGTACTTC. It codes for CASSPGTGYFHEQYF. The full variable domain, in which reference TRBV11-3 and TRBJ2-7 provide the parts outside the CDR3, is EAGVVQSPRYKIIEKKQPVAFWCNPISGHNTLYWYLQNLGQGPELLIRYENEEAVDDSQLPKDRFSAERLKGVDSTLKIQPAELGDSAVYLCASSPGTGYFHEQYFGPGTRLTVT.

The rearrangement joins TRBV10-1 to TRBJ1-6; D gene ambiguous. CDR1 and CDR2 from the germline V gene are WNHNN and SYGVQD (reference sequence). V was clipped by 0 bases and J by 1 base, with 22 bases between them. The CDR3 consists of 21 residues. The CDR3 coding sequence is TGCGCCAGCAGTGAGTCGAAGATTCGGAGCTCCTATGGGTCCTATAATTCACCCCTCCACTTT. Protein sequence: CASSESKIRSSYGSYNSPLHF.

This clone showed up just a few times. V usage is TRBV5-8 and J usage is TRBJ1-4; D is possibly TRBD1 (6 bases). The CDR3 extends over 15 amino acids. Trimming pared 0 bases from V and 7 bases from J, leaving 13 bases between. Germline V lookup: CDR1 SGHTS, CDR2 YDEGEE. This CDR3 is CASSLVGAWGEKLFF. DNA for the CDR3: TGTGCCAGCAGCTTGGTGGGGGCTTGGGGTGAAAAACTGTTTTTT.

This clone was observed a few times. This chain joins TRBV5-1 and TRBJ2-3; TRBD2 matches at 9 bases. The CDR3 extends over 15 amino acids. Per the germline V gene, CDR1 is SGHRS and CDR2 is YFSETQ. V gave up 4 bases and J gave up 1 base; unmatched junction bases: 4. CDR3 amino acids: CASSPRTSGTDTQYF. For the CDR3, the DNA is TGCGCCAGCAGCCCACGGACTAGCGGCACAGATACGCAGTATTTT.

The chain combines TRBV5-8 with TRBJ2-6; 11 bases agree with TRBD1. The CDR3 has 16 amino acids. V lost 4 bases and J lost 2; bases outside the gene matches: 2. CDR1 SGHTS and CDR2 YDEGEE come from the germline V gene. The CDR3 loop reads CASSRTGGTGANVLTF. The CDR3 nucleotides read TGTGCCAGCAGCCGGACAGGGGGCACTGGGGCCAACGTCCTGACTTTC.

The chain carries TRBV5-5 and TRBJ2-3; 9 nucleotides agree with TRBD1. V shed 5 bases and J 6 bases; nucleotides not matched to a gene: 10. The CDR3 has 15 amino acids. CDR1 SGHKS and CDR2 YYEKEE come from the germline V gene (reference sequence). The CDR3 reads CASSTGQGRWDTQYF. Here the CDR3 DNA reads TGTGCCAGCAGTACCGGACAGGGGAGATGGGATACGCAGTATTTT.

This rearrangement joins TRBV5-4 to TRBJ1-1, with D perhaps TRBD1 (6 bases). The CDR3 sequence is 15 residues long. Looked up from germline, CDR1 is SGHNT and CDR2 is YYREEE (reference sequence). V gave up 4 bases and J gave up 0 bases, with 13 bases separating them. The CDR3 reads CASSKDSLMNTEAFF. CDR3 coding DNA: TGTGCCAGCAGCAAGGACAGTCTTATGAACACTGAAGCTTTCTTT.

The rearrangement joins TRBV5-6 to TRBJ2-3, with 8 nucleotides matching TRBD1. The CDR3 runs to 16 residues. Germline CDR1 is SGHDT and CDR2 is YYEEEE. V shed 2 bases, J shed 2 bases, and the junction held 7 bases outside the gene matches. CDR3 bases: TGTGCCAGCAGCTTCGGACCGGGACAGGCCACAGATACGCAGTATTTT. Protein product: CASSFGPGQATDTQYF.